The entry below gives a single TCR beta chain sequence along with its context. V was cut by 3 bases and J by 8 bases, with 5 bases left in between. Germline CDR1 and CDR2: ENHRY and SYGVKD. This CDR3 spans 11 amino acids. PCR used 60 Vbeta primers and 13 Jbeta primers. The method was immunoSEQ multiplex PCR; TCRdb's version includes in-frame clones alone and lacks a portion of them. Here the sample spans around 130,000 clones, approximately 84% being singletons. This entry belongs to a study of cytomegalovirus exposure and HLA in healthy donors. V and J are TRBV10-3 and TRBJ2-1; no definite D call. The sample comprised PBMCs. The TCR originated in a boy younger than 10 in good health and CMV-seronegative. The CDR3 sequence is CAISELDEQFF. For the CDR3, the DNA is TGTGCCATCAGTGAACTGGATGAGCAGTTCTTC.